The 20 T cell receptor beta chains in this list originate from one sample, sequenced in a study of T-cell memory formation after mild COVID-19. TCRdb called the 5' RACE reads again in MiXCR, with one record for every CDR3 protein. Among about 140,000 distinct CDR3 sequences, 13% to 15% were seen once, and the ten largest hold about 26%. The sequenced material came from PBMCs or a T cell subset sorted from them (not recorded which). The receptors come from an adult woman who had mild COVID-19 (a few samples of this study predate the infection). Cell type and time point are not known.

This clonotype appeared many times. CDR3 nucleotide sequence: TGCGCCAGCAGCTTGGGACTAGCGGGGGGATACAATGAGCAGTTCTTC. Amino acids: CASSLGLAGGYNEQFF. This chain joins TRBV5-1 and TRBJ2-1; TRBD2 agrees at 13 bases. Trimming cost V 0 bases and J 4 bases; bases outside gene matches: 1. The germline V gene encodes CDR1 SGHRS and CDR2 YFSETQ. The CDR3 spans 16 residues.

V usage is TRBV4-3 and J usage is TRBJ1-1, with 7 bases aligning to TRBD1. V gave up 3 bases and J gave up 1 base; unmatched junction bases: 2. Germline-derived CDR1 and CDR2 are LGHNA and YSLEER. The CDR3 covers 14 residues. The CDR3 loop is CASSHQGENTEAFF. The CDR3 coding sequence is TGCGCCAGCAGCCATCAGGGGGAGAACACTGAAGCTTTCTTT.

The J gene is TRBJ2-3, the V gene TRBV30, with 11 bases identical to TRBD2. V lost 4 bases and J lost 3; bases outside the gene matches: 3. The germline V gene has CDR1 GTSNPN and CDR2 SVGIG (reference sequence). CDR3 length equals 14 residues. In DNA, the CDR3 is TGTGCCTGGACTCTAGCGGGAGGTACAGATACGCAGTATTTT. Protein product: CAWTLAGGTDTQYF.

The chain employs TRBV2 and TRBJ2-7, with 8 bases fitting TRBD2. The V gene's germline CDR1 is SNHLY and CDR2 FYNNEI. This CDR3 contains 16 residues. Trimming took 8 bases from V and 7 from J; bases not matched to a gene: 19. CDR3 in DNA: TGTGCCAGCGGAGAACCCTTGGGACTAGACTTGGATGAGCAGTACTTC. Amino acid sequence: CASGEPLGLDLDEQYF.

This chain links TRBV24-1 with TRBJ1-1; D gene unclear. CDR1 and CDR2 (germline): KGHDR, SFDVKD. The CDR3 covers 13 residues. V was trimmed by 0 bases and J by 4 bases, leaving 5 bases between them. The chain's CDR3 is CATSDLSFTEAFF. CDR3 in DNA: TGTGCCACCAGTGATTTGTCCTTCACTGAAGCTTTCTTT.

This clonotype has only a few counts. The genes are TRBV7-6 and TRBJ2-5; D remains unclear. The CDR3 covers 14 residues. Trimming left V 1 base short and J 1 base short, with 7 bases between. Germline V lookup: CDR1 SGHVS, CDR2 FNYEAQ. The CDR3 sequence: CASSLEGSQETQYF. As DNA, the CDR3 is TGTGCCAGCAGCTTAGAGGGTTCCCAAGAGACCCAGTACTTC.

In this sample, this clonotype turned up a few times. The chain employs TRBV12-3 or TRBV12-4 and TRBJ1-5; 9 nucleotides match TRBD1. V gave up 6 bases and J gave up 6 bases; unmatched junction bases: 6. The CDR3 extends over 14 amino acids. The CDR3 sequence is CASRPTGGAQPQHF. The CDR3 region has the DNA TGTGCCAGCAGGCCGACAGGGGGAGCTCAGCCCCAGCATTTT.

This clonotype has a handful of counts. The V and J genes are TRBV27 and TRBJ2-3; D is unresolved. The CDR3 consists of 14 residues. The germline V and J ends were trimmed by 5 bases and 2 bases, with 11 bases remaining between them. CDR1 is MNHEY and CDR2 is SMNVEV in the germline V gene (reference sequence). The CDR3 region has the DNA TGTGCCAGCAGTACCGACGCAGTCACAGATACGCAGTATTTT. This encodes CASSTDAVTDTQYF.

This clonotype has just a few counts. The chain recombines TRBV21-1 with TRBJ1-1; the DNA was not compared with TRBD1, the D call given in the table. TRBV21-1 is marked as a pseudogene. The CDR3 covers 14 residues. CDR3 nucleotide sequence: TGTGCCAGCAGCATCTACAGGGGGCAAGATGAAGCTTTCTTT. It translates to CASSIYRGQDEAFF.

This clonotype was counted a few times. This chain joins TRBV12-3 or TRBV12-4 and TRBJ2-7, with a possible D match to TRBD2 (6 bases). V was shortened by 7 bases and J by 2 bases, with 12 bases between the two germline ends. The CDR3 loop spans 13 amino acids. In DNA form, the CDR3 reads TGTGCCAGCAATCCGGGACTTACCTACGAGCAGTACTTC. Translating gives CASNPGLTYEQYF.

The chain carries TRBV30 and TRBJ1-5; D not certain. The germline CDR1 and CDR2 sequences are GTSNPN and SVGIG (reference sequence). CDR3 length: 15 residues. V shed 3 bases and J shed 0 bases, with 12 bases lying between them. CDR3 nucleotide sequence: TGTGCCTGGAGCCCAGCTGTGCATAGCAATCAGCCCCAGCATTTT. Translated, it gives CAWSPAVHSNQPQHF. Together with reference TRBV30 and TRBJ1-5, the CDR3 gives the full variable domain: SQTIHQWPATLVQPVGSPLSLECTVEGTSNPNLYWYRQAAGRGLQLLFYSVGIGQISSEVPQNLSASRPQDRQFILSSKKLLLSDSGFYLCAWSPAVHSNQPQHFGDGTRLSIL.

This clonotype showed up just a few times. This chain's CDR3 is CASSLELARETQYF. CDR3 coding DNA: TGTGCCAGCAGTTTAGAGTTAGCTCGGGAGACCCAGTACTTC. The V call is TRBV12-3 or TRBV12-4, the J call TRBJ2-5; D gene ambiguous. This CDR3 has 14 residues. V was pared by 1 base and J by 5 bases, with 11 bases between.

This clonotype was picked up a small number of times. The V gene is TRBV6-5, the J gene TRBJ2-5; D not certain. Germline-derived CDR1 and CDR2 are MNHEY and SVGAGI. The CDR3 covers 12 residues. V was cut by 8 bases and J by 4 bases, with 11 bases left in between. The CDR3 coding sequence is TGTGCCAGCCTCGGTAGTCGAGAGACCCAGTACTTC. Its translation: CASLGSRETQYF.

In this sample, this clonotype turned up a few times. This sequence joins TRBV7-2 and TRBJ1-1, with 10 bases lining up with TRBD1. CDR3 length equals 17 residues. With V trimmed by 0 bases and J by 4 bases, 8 bases remained unmatched. Germline CDR1 SGHTA, CDR2 FQGNSA. The CDR3 DNA follows: TGTGCCAGCAGCTTAGCCTTGACAGGGGGCCCGGGCACTGAAGCTTTCTTT. Translation gives CASSLALTGGPGTEAFF.

This clonotype turned up a few times. The V call is TRBV6-6, the J call TRBJ2-2; no definite D call. Germline CDR1 reads MNHNY; CDR2 reads SVGAGI (reference sequence). This CDR3 contains 13 residues. V was clipped by 7 bases and J by 4 bases, with 10 bases between them. The CDR3 loop reads CASKQLLTGELFF. The CDR3 DNA follows: TGTGCCAGCAAACAGCTTCTCACCGGGGAGCTGTTTTTT.

The CDR3 loop is CASSLSGGTHEVYF. The CDR3 DNA follows: TGCGCCAGCAGCTTGAGTGGCGGGACCCACGAGGTCTACTTC. This chain joins TRBV5-1 and TRBJ2-5, with a tentative D call TRBD2 (6 bases). V lost 1 base to trimming and J lost 14 bases, with 21 bases between them. This CDR3 contains 14 residues. Germline CDR1 and CDR2: SGHRS and YFSETQ.

This chain uses TRBV7-3 with TRBJ2-1; tentatively, D is TRBD2 (6 bases). Trimming removed 2 bases at V and 4 bases at J, with 12 bases between. The CDR3 is 15 amino acids. Germline CDR1 is SGHTA and CDR2 is FQGTGA. This CDR3 reads CASSLGTGQYNEQFF. The CDR3 bases are TGTGCCAGCAGCTTAGGGACTGGGCAATACAATGAGCAGTTCTTC.

This clonotype has only a few counts. The chain is built from TRBV27 and TRBJ2-7, with 11 bases lining up with TRBD2. The CDR3 runs to 16 residues. Germline lookup yields CDR1 MNHEY and CDR2 SMNVEV (reference sequence). J was trimmed by 4 bases and V by 5 bases; bases with no gene match: 10. The CDR3 spells CASSPSPTSGSYEQYF. CDR3 coding DNA: TGTGCCAGCAGTCCCAGCCCTACTAGCGGGAGTTACGAGCAGTACTTC.

The V and J genes are TRBV12-3 or TRBV12-4 and TRBJ2-1; 13 bases align to TRBD2. The CDR3 loop spans 16 amino acids. V dropped 5 bases and J dropped 7; count of bases not matched to a gene: 8. As DNA, the CDR3 is TGTGCCAGCAGTCAACTAGCGGGAGGGCCGGAAAATGAGCAGTTCTTC. Translating it yields CASSQLAGGPENEQFF.

The chain is built from TRBV7-9 and TRBJ2-5; D ambiguous. Germline V CDR1 and CDR2: SEHNR, FQNEAQ (reference sequence). V was clipped by 7 bases and J by 5 bases, with 8 bases between them. The CDR3 runs to 11 residues. The CDR3 DNA reads TGTGCCAGCACCCCGATTGAGACCCAGTACTTC. This gives the protein CASTPIETQYF.